Below are 9 T cell receptor beta chains sequenced from a single sample in a study of identical twins' blood T cells (dated by TCRdb to the early 2010s). Receptor libraries were prepared by 5' RACE. Sequencing used an Illumina Genome Analyzer IIx. The public reads were reprocessed in TCRdb via fastp at Q25 and MiXCR, keeping in-frame beta chains. Every distinct CDR3 protein forms one entry, paired with its most common genes and DNA. For this sample there are roughly 340,000 distinct CDR3 sequences; over 25% appear just once. The biggest ten clones account for 6.1% of the sample. Source material: PBMCs. These receptors all come from a woman between 18 and 49 years old in good health.

This chain uses TRBV11-2 with TRBJ1-1; a possible D gene is TRBD1 (5 bases). Trimming left V 7 bases short and J 6 bases short, with 15 bases between. Germline CDR1 SGHAT, CDR2 FQNNGV. The CDR3 contains 13 residues. The CDR3 DNA reads TGTGCCAGCACCGGGGGTCGGCAGCCTGAAGCTTTCTTT. It translates to CASTGGRQPEAFF.

This clonotype appeared many times. The chain has TRBV14 and TRBJ2-2, with D perhaps TRBD1 (6 bases). Trimming removed 8 bases from V and 5 bases from J, with 18 bases in between. Per the germline V gene, CDR1 is SGHDN and CDR2 is FVKESK. CDR3 size: 15 residues. CDR3 DNA: TGTGCCAGCTCGCCCACAGGGATGGAAACCGGGGAGCTGTTTTTT. This gives the protein CASSPTGMETGELFF.

This clonotype was found a few times. The V call is TRBV6-2 or TRBV6-3, the J call TRBJ1-2, with a weak D call TRBD1 (6 bases). The V gene lost 7 bases and the J gene lost 6 bases, with 15 bases spanning the gap. This CDR3 is 13 amino acids long. In germline, CDR1 is MNHEY, CDR2 SVGEGT. For the CDR3, the DNA is TGTGCCAGCATCCGCGGCAGGGGACATGGCTACACCTTC. The encoded protein is CASIRGRGHGYTF.

This clonotype was picked up a small number of times. The chain employs TRBV6-2 or TRBV6-3 and TRBJ2-4; D not resolved. This CDR3 has 15 residues. Germline V gene data show CDR1 as MNHEY and CDR2 as SVGEGT. V lost 5 bases and J lost 0, with 11 bases in between. CDR3 nucleotide sequence: TGTGCCAGCAGTCGCGGCGGAGTAGCCAAAAACATTCAGTACTTC. It encodes CASSRGGVAKNIQYF.

V and J are TRBV11-2 and TRBJ2-3; TRBD1 matches 7 bases. With V trimmed by 6 bases and J by 4 bases, 10 bases remained unmatched. Germline CDR1 is SGHAT and CDR2 is FQNNGV. The length of the CDR3 is 15 residues. CDR3 bases: TGTGCCAGCAGTTCTATCAGGGGGACGGCAGATACGCAGTATTTT. It specifies CASSSIRGTADTQYF.

Note on this clonotype: One junction end disagrees with the germline gene, perhaps due to a read error. CDR3 nucleotide sequence: TGTGCCAGCGCCCCGGGGGGGGTCGTACGTAATGAGCGGTTCTTC. Translated: CASAPGGVVRNERFF. The rearrangement joins TRBV28 to TRBJ2-1, with 8 bases identical to TRBD2. CDR3 length: 15 amino acids. Germline CDR1 is MDHEN and CDR2 is SYDVKM.

This clonotype was detected many times. The chain couples TRBV3-1 to TRBJ1-1; possibly TRBD1 for D (5 bases). Trimming took 7 bases from V and 5 from J, leaving 14 bases between them. CDR3 length equals 13 residues. CDR1 LGHDT and CDR2 YNNKEL come from the germline V gene (reference sequence). The CDR3 reads CASTYGGGTEAFF. In nucleotides, the CDR3 is TGTGCCAGCACCTACGGCGGGGGGACTGAAGCTTTCTTT.

The V gene is TRBV20-1, the J gene TRBJ2-7, with no clear D. Deletions cut 6 bases from V and 1 base from J, with 16 bases between. The CDR3 has 14 residues. Germline V gene data show CDR1 as DFQATT and CDR2 as SNEGSKA (reference sequence). The CDR3 is CSALDLQISYEQYF. CDR3 nucleotide sequence: TGCAGTGCGCTGGACCTCCAAATATCCTACGAGCAGTACTTC.

As regards this clonotype: This sequence may be a read error, since a much larger clone differs from it by one base. This chain uses TRBV13 with TRBJ1-5; 11 bases are a match to TRBD1. CDR1 and CDR2 from the germline V gene are PRHDT and FYEKMQ (reference sequence). The J segment lost 9 bases and the V segment lost 5 bases, leaving 9 bases of the junction unmatched. The CDR3 runs 15 residues. In DNA, the CDR3 is TGTGCCAGCAGCCTCGGACAGGGGGCTTATCGGCCCCAGCATTTT. Its translation is CASSLGQGAYRPQHF.